These 8 T cell receptor beta chains were all obtained from the same sample, sequenced in a study of ipilimumab plus nivolumab after autologous stem cell transplantation. Libraries were prepared by immunoSEQ multiplex PCR; TCRdb keeps only in-frame clonotypes and omits some of them. Found here are about 9,300 clones, roughly 69% of them singletons; the top ten hold around 21%. The source was PBMCs, collected in a trial of ipilimumab plus nivolumab as post-transplant consolidation. These receptors were taken from a female donor with multiple myeloma.

This chain joins TRBV5-1 and TRBJ1-1; 9 bases are shared with TRBD1. Germline trimming cut 3 bases from V and 5 bases from J; bases unmatched to any gene: 5. Germline-derived CDR1 and CDR2 are SGHRS and YFSETQ. The CDR3 covers 14 residues. The chain's CDR3 is CASSSTGGVTEAFF. As DNA, the CDR3 is TGCGCCAGCAGCTCGACAGGGGGGGTAACTGAAGCTTTCTTT.

The V call is TRBV27, the J call TRBJ2-1; 10 positions agree with TRBD2. The CDR3 is 15 residues long. V trimming: 3 bases; J trimming: 9 bases; junction bases outside the gene matches: 8. CDR1 and CDR2 (germline): MNHEY, SMNVEV (reference sequence). The CDR3 loop reads CASSLRSSGSVEQFF. CDR3 bases: TGTGCCAGCAGTTTGCGGTCTAGCGGGAGTGTTGAGCAGTTCTTC.

CDR3 in amino acids: CASSEGQGAGTQYF. The CDR3 bases are TGTGCCAGCAGTGAAGGTCAGGGGGCAGGGACCCAGTACTTC. V is TRBV2 and J is TRBJ2-5; 8 bases line up with TRBD1. CDR3 length: 14 residues. Germline V gives CDR1 SNHLY, CDR2 FYNNEI. The V and J ends lost 1 base and 7 bases, in that order; junction bases with no gene match: 5.

The rearrangement uses TRBV28 and TRBJ1-4, with D possibly being TRBD1 (6 bases). Germline assignment: CDR1 MDHEN and CDR2 SYDVKM. The V end was cut by 2 bases, the J end by 3 bases, with 10 bases between. The CDR3 totals 15 residues. As DNA, the CDR3 is TGTGCCAGCAGTTTAACGGGGGGCCCTAATGAAAAACTGTTTTTT. As protein: CASSLTGGPNEKLFF.

The chain employs TRBV18 and TRBJ2-7; weak D call: TRBD2 (7 bases). V lost 1 base, J lost 0 bases, and 22 bases lay in between. The CDR3 runs to 19 residues. CDR1 KGHSH and CDR2 LQKENI come from the germline V gene. The chain's CDR3 is CASSPLGRGGGRSSYEQYF. The DNA of the CDR3 is TGTGCCAGCTCACCACTCGGACGGGGCGGGGGCCGCAGCTCCTACGAGCAGTACTTC.

The chain carries TRBV7-2 and TRBJ2-3, with D uncertain. V gave up 5 bases and J gave up 0 bases, with 6 bases separating them. The CDR3 spans 13 residues. Looked up from germline, CDR1 is SGHTA and CDR2 is FQGNSA. CDR3 amino acids: CASSRPSTDTQYF. The CDR3 nucleotides are TGTGCCAGCAGCCGCCCTAGCACAGATACGCAGTATTTT.

In this sample, this clone turned up once. V gene TRBV7-8 combines with J gene TRBJ2-7; 8 positions agree with TRBD1. The CDR3 extends over 14 amino acids. V was clipped by 5 bases and J by 5 bases; unmatched bases: 8. Germline CDR1 is SGHVS and CDR2 is FQNEAQ. This CDR3 reads CASSLRTGSDEQYF. CDR3 DNA sequence: TGTGCCAGCAGCCTACGGACAGGGAGCGACGAGCAGTACTTC.

By sample share, this clone is large. The chain couples TRBV5-1 to TRBJ2-7; 8 positions match TRBD2. The V and J ends lost 2 bases and 2 bases, in that order; junction bases with no gene match: 12. Per germline, CDR1 SGHRS and CDR2 YFSETQ. CDR3 length: 17 amino acids. As DNA, the CDR3 is TGCGCCAGCAGCTTTTACCCCATACTAGCGGCCGCCTACGAGCAGTACTTC. It codes for CASSFYPILAAAYEQYF.